This TCR beta chain was retrieved from a study of blood T cell repertoires in COVID-19. Overall study context: Both acute and convalescent COVID-19 samples were obtained from the United States, Italy and Spain. T cells, B-cell-depleted T cells, or PBMCs supplied cDNA or gDNA.

Original analysis: Scientists estimated how many nucleated cells there were by amplifying reference gene primers. Some clones are missing from TCRdb's copy, which holds only in-frame ones; the method was immunoSEQ multiplex PCR. The V and J calls and the clone size are those of that table, but D and trimming were determined from the DNA. The sample shows fewer than 300,000 clones, 70% to 90% of them seen only once. The CDR3 contains 14 residues. With 4 bases clipped from V and 9 bases from J, the junction kept 5 bases outside the gene matches. Germline-derived CDR1 and CDR2 are LNHDA and SQIVND (reference sequence).

The material sequenced was peripheral blood. This receptor was taken from a woman in her 70s with active or convalescent COVID-19. The chain joins TRBV19 to TRBJ1-6, with 8 bases that match TRBD1. The CDR3 protein is CASSRTGNSSPLHF. The CDR3 nucleotides are TGTGCCAGTAGTAGGACAGGGAATAGTTCACCCCTCCACTTT.